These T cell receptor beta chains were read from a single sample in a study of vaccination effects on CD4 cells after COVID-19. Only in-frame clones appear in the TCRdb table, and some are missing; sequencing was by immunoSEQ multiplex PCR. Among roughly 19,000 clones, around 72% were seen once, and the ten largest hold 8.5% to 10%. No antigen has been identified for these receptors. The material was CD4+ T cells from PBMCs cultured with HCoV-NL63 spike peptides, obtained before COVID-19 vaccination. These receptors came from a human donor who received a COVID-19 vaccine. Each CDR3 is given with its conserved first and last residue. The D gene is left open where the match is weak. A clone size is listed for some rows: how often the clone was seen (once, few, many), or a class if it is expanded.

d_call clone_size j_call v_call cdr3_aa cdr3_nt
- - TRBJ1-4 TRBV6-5 CASSYSRIWGTEKLFF TGTGCCAGCAGTTACTCAAGAATTTGGGGGACAGAAAAACTGTTTTTT
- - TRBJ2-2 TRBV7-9 CASSPTGAGELFF TGTGCCAGCAGCCCTACAGGAGCTGGGGAGCTGTTTTTT
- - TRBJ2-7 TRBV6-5 CASSYSAPGPSYEQYF TGTGCCAGCAGTTACTCAGCCCCAGGCCCCTCCTACGAGCAGTACTTC
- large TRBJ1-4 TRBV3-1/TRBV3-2 CASSQSQGLGEKLFF TGTGCCAGCAGCCAATCTCAGGGGCTGGGCGAAAAACTGTTTTTT
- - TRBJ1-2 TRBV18 CASSPVAGTTYGYTF TGTGCCAGCTCACCTGTGGCAGGGACTACCTATGGCTACACCTTC
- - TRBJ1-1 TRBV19 CASSRSGQQNTEAFF TGTGCCAGTAGTCGCTCCGGGCAGCAGAACACTGAAGCTTTCTTT
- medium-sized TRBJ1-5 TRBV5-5 CASSLTVLSNQPQHF TGTGCCAGCAGCTTGACCGTACTCAGCAATCAGCCCCAGCATTTT
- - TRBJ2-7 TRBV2 CASRMTGTYEQYF TGTGCCAGCAGGATGACAGGTACCTACGAGCAGTACTTC
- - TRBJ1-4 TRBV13 CASSPRVGGTNEKLFF TGTGCCAGCAGCCCCCGCGTAGGGGGAACTAATGAAAAACTGTTTTTT
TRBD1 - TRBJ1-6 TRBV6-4 CASNPGGGSYNSPLHF TGTGCCAGCAATCCAGGGGGAGGCTCCTATAATTCACCCCTCCACTTT
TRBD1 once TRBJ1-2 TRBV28 CASSFTGGYGYTF TGTGCCAGCAGTTTTACAGGGGGCTATGGCTACACCTTC
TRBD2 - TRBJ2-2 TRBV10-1 CASSESKGPTSGRALAGELFF TGCGCCAGCAGTGAGTCGAAAGGACCGACTAGCGGGAGGGCCCTCGCCGGGGAGCTGTTTTTT
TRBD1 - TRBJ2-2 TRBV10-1 CASSGYRGLKLNTGELFF TGCGCCAGCAGTGGATACAGGGGGCTGAAACTTAACACCGGGGAGCTGTTTTTT
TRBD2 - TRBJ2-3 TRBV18 CASSPLKTSGTDTQYF TGTGCCAGCTCACCCCTAAAGACTAGCGGGACAGATACGCAGTATTTT
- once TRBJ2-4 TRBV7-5 CARSLATGSKNIQYF TGTGCCAGAAGCTTAGCAACAGGGTCCAAAAACATTCAGTACTTC
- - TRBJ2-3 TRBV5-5 CASSLQGGDTQYF TGTGCCAGCAGCTTGCAGGGTGGGGATACGCAGTATTTT
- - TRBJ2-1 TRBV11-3 CASSPEGRGRQFF TGTGCCAGCAGCCCGGAAGGACGGGGCAGGCAGTTCTTC
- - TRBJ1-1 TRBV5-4 CASSLGMNTEAFF TGTGCCAGCAGCCTAGGGATGAACACTGAAGCTTTCTTT
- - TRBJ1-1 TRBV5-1 CASSFMNTEAFF TGCGCCAGCAGCTTTATGAACACTGAAGCTTTCTTT
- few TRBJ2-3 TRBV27 CASLPGHPTDTQYF TGTGCCAGCTTGCCCGGGCACCCCACAGATACGCAGTATTTT
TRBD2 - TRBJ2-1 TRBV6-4 CAIPSGLVFLNEQFF TGTGCCATCCCATCTGGACTAGTCTTTCTCAATGAGCAGTTCTTC